This TCR beta chain stems from a study of cytomegalovirus exposure and HLA in healthy donors. General study results and limits: Within an earlier analysis, most TCR beta V segments proved productive either about 87% or about 30% of the time. V segments that were indistinguishable, TRBV6-2 and TRBV6-3 among them, were omitted from analysis.

Looked up from germline, CDR1 is SNHLY and CDR2 is FYNNEI. The V segment lost 7 bases and the J segment 8 bases; nucleotides outside the gene matches: 6. The CDR3 consists of 12 residues. Researchers ran the PCR with 60 Vbeta and 13 Jbeta primers. Clones were read by immunoSEQ multiplex PCR, and TCRdb kept only the in-frame ones, dropping some. The sample lists fewer than 150,000 clones, around two thirds occurring once. Notes on this clone: Antigen specificity is unknown.

At sampling all donors were nominally healthy, likely with unrecorded immune exposures. The sequence was obtained from a woman aged 40-49 years in good health and CMV-seropositive. The sample taken for sequencing was PBMCs. This chain links TRBV2 with TRBJ1-1; 8 positions agree with TRBD1. DNA of the CDR3: TGTGCCAGCAAGCCGGACAGGGAAGAAGCTTTCTTT. The encoded protein is CASKPDREEAFF.